A single T cell receptor (beta chain) is shown here with its context. What it binds is unknown. Using immunoSEQ multiplex PCR, the repertoire was profiled, and TCRdb retains in-frame clones only, with some absent. The table has 2,100,000 or so clones, under 97% seen once. The sample comes from a study of shared clonotypes between healthy human individuals. Study-level information: The donors, a couple of women and a few men, were aged 18 to 49. Study-level results: Unshared clonotypes carried lower generation probabilities than those common to all four donors. Naive subsets, compared against memory subsets, generally had larger estimated richness values. Around 5% of naive CD4 clonotypes were common to a handful of donors.

CDR3 length: 15 residues. Germline V gives CDR1 SGHRS, CDR2 YFSETQ. V was pared by 0 bases and J by 3 bases, with 12 bases between. The sequenced material came from naive CD4+ T cells sorted from blood. Noted subset: CD45RA+ positively selected. The V and J genes are TRBV5-1 and TRBJ1-2; D gene uncertain. This receptor was obtained from a man in his late teens or twenties in good health. The CDR3 protein is CASSLALGDHYGYTF. In DNA form, the CDR3 reads TGCGCCAGCAGCTTGGCTCTCGGGGATCACTATGGCTACACCTTC.